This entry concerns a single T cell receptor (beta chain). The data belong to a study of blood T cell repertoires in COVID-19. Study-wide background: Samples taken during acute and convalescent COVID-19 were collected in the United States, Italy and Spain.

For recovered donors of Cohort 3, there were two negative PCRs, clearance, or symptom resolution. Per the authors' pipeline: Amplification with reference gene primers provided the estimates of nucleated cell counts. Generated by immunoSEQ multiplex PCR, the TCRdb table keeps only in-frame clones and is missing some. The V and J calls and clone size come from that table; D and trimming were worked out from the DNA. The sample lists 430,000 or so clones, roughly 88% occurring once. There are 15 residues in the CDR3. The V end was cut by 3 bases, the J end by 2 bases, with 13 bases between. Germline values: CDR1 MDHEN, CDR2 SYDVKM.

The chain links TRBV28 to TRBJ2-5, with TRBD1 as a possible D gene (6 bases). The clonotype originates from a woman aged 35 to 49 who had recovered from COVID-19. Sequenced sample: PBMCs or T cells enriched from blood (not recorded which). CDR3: CASSFLRTVQETQYF. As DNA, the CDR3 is TGTGCCAGCAGTTTTCTTCGGACAGTACAAGAGACCCAGTACTTC.